This passage covers 21 T cell receptor beta chains from one sample sequenced in a study of identical twins. Each CDR3 protein gets one entry after TCRdb re-called the 5' RACE reads with MiXCR. The sample lists nearly 900,000 distinct CDR3 sequences, about 12% seen once, with under 2% in the top ten. These data also formed part of another study, on yellow fever vaccine responses in identical twins.

Sequences were obtained from PBMCs. Receptors were obtained from a woman aged 18-29 years in good health.

This sequence joins TRBV15 and TRBJ2-3; D gene unclear. V was cut by 0 bases and J by 2 bases, with 12 bases left in between. Germline V gives CDR1 LNHNV, CDR2 YYDKDF (reference sequence). CDR3 length: 16 amino acids. CDR3 amino acids: CATSRDLGGPTDTQYF. CDR3 sequence (DNA): TGTGCCACCAGCAGAGATTTGGGCGGACCCACAGATACGCAGTATTTT. Using reference TRBV15 and TRBJ2-3 for the parts outside the CDR3, the full variable domain is DAMVIQNPRYQVTQFGKPVTLSCSQTLNHNVMYWYQQKSSQAPKLLFHYYDKDFNNEADTPDNFQSRRPNTSFCFLDIRSPGLGDTAMYLCATSRDLGGPTDTQYFGPGTRLTVL.

This clonotype was seen repeatedly, ten times or more. The chain employs TRBV12-3 or TRBV12-4 and TRBJ1-5; TRBD1 matches 8 bases. The CDR3 extends over 14 amino acids. V lost 6 bases, J lost 3 bases, and 4 bases stayed unmatched. CDR3 region: CASRPGQDNQPQHF. The CDR3 DNA sequence: TGTGCCAGCAGGCCGGGACAGGACAATCAGCCCCAGCATTTT.

This clonotype was observed many times. The V gene is TRBV5-1, the J gene TRBJ2-1; 12 positions agree with TRBD2. Trimming removed 4 bases from V and 7 bases from J; junction bases left unmatched: 6. This CDR3 is built from 15 residues. Germline values: CDR1 SGHRS, CDR2 YFSETQ. The CDR3 DNA is TGCGCCAGCAGCCAAGGACTAGCGGGGATGAATGAGCAGTTCTTC. This encodes CASSQGLAGMNEQFF. Variable domain in full (rest from reference TRBV5-1 and TRBJ2-1): KAGVTQTPRYLIKTRGQQVTLSCSPISGHRSVSWYQQTPGQGLQFLFEYFSETQRNKGNFPGRFSGRQFSNSRSEMNVSTLELGDSALYLCASSQGLAGMNEQFFGPGTRLTVL.

This clonotype was observed a few times. V and J are TRBV7-3 and TRBJ2-5, with D possibly being TRBD2 (6 bases). Germline values: CDR1 SGHTA, CDR2 FQGTGA. CDR3 length: 13 residues. Deletions cut 5 bases from V and 3 bases from J, with 10 bases between. CDR3 in amino acids: CASSDPGEETQYF. Here the CDR3 DNA reads TGTGCCAGCAGCGACCCGGGAGAAGAGACCCAGTACTTC.

The V gene is TRBV28, the J gene TRBJ1-3; possibly TRBD1 for D (6 bases). V was cut by 4 bases and J by 7 bases, with 14 bases left in between. The V gene's germline CDR1 is MDHEN and CDR2 SYDVKM. The CDR3 consists of 14 residues. The CDR3 here is CASSWLRGGNTIYF. CDR3 nucleotides: TGTGCCAGCAGTTGGCTCAGAGGGGGGAACACCATATATTTT.

This clonotype occurred many times. This chain joins TRBV3-1 and TRBJ2-5; D uncertain. Germline CDR1 LGHDT, CDR2 YNNKEL (reference sequence). CDR3 length equals 13 residues. V was pared by 1 base and J by 4 bases, with 7 bases between. The CDR3: CASSQGGPETQYF. The CDR3 nucleotides read TGTGCCAGCAGCCAAGGGGGTCCAGAGACCCAGTACTTC.

In this sample, this clonotype turned up many times. This chain uses TRBV2 with TRBJ2-1; 7 bases are shared with TRBD2. The CDR3 sequence is 10 residues long. In germline, CDR1 is SNHLY, CDR2 FYNNEI. The CDR3 spells CAAGTNEQFF. CDR3 sequence (DNA): TGTGCAGCGGGAACGAATGAGCAGTTCTTC.

This clonotype was recorded a few times. This sequence joins TRBV5-1 and TRBJ2-1; no definite D call. The CDR3 consists of 15 residues. Germline CDR1 is SGHRS and CDR2 is YFSETQ. V lost 4 bases and J lost 8, with 19 bases in between. The CDR3, as DNA: TGCGCCAGCAGCCCAATCCTTATCCCTGGGGATGAGCAGTTCTTC. Translated, it gives CASSPILIPGDEQFF.

This clonotype was found a few times. V and J are TRBV11-2 and TRBJ1-3; tentatively, D is TRBD1 (5 bases). Between the trimmed V and J ends, which lost 5 bases and 0 bases, there was a span of 14 bases. Germline V lookup: CDR1 SGHAT, CDR2 FQNNGV. The CDR3 extends over 16 amino acids. This CDR3 reads CASSTTPTASGNTIYF. Written as DNA, the CDR3 is TGTGCCAGCAGCACTACACCGACAGCCTCTGGAAACACCATATATTTT.

About this clonotype: This may stem from a read error, because a much larger clone lies one nucleotide away. The chain has TRBV5-5 and TRBJ2-1; no firm D call. The V gene lost 2 bases and the J gene lost 7 bases, with 7 bases spanning the gap. Germline CDR1 SGHKS, CDR2 YYEKEE (reference sequence). The CDR3 runs 12 residues. The CDR3 protein is CASSFGLNEQFF. CDR3 bases: TGTGCCAGCAGCTTCGGGTTGAATGAGCAGTTCTTC.

The chain is built from TRBV6-6 and TRBJ2-7; D ambiguous. The V gene lost 9 bases and the J gene lost 1 base, with 13 bases spanning the gap. Germline CDR1 reads MNHNY; CDR2 reads SVGAGI (reference sequence). This CDR3 comprises 13 residues. The CDR3 region is CASTMGWSYEQYF. The CDR3 nucleotides are TGTGCCAGTACCATGGGCTGGTCCTACGAGCAGTACTTC.

There are many counts of this clonotype. The chain joins TRBV12-3 or TRBV12-4 to TRBJ1-4; no clear D. CDR3 length equals 13 residues. V lost 5 bases and J 7 bases, leaving 11 bases between the germline ends. The CDR3 DNA reads TGTGCCAGCAGTAGTCAGGCGGCTGAAAAACTGTTTTTT. Translating gives CASSSQAAEKLFF.

The gene calls are TRBV12-3 or TRBV12-4 and TRBJ1-6; D gene ambiguous. The CDR3 spans 15 residues. The V end lost 5 bases, the J end lost 0 bases, and 8 bases lay between the germline ends. The CDR3 reads CASSRISSYNSPLHF. CDR3 DNA sequence: TGTGCCAGCAGTCGTATTAGCTCCTATAATTCACCCCTCCACTTT.

The chain employs TRBV15 and TRBJ2-7, with TRBD2 matching 7 bases. In germline, CDR1 is LNHNV, CDR2 YYDKDF (reference sequence). The J segment lost 3 bases and the V segment lost 0 bases, leaving 5 bases of the junction unmatched. This CDR3 region has 15 residues. For the CDR3, the DNA is TGTGCCACCAGCAGAGACGGCGGGAGTTTCTACGAGCAGTACTTC. Translation: CATSRDGGSFYEQYF.

The table lists this clonotype with a few counts. The J gene is TRBJ2-5, the V gene TRBV20-1, with a tentative D call TRBD1 (6 bases). CDR1 and CDR2 (germline): DFQATT, SNEGSKA (reference sequence). The V and J ends lost 6 bases and 4 bases respectively, with 18 bases between them. The CDR3 spans 14 residues. The CDR3 reads CSATGQPLSETQYF. DNA for the CDR3: TGCAGTGCCACCGGACAGCCCCTTTCAGAGACCCAGTACTTC.

This clonotype was found a few times. An end of the junction does not agree with germline; a read error may underlie this. The J gene is TRBJ2-4, the V gene TRBV12-3 or TRBV12-4, with 9 bases fitting TRBD1. The CDR3 loop spans 16 amino acids. The CDR3 DNA sequence: TGTGCTAGCAGTTTAATTGGACAGGGGTTGGAAAACATTCAGTACTTC. Translating gives CASSLIGQGLENIQYF.

The chain links TRBV19 to TRBJ2-7, with TRBD2 identical over 7 bases. The CDR3 is 22 amino acids. Germline CDR1 is LNHDA and CDR2 is SQIVND (reference sequence). V trimming: 3 bases; J trimming: 0 bases; junction bases outside the gene matches: 26. CDR3 sequence reads: CASSILISEGRVRAGTSYEQYF. The DNA of the CDR3 is TGTGCCAGTAGTATCCTGATTAGTGAGGGGCGCGTTCGAGCGGGAACCTCCTACGAGCAGTACTTC.

About this clonotype itself: The junction differs from germline at one of its ends, possibly a read error. The V call is TRBV15, the J call TRBJ2-5; 7 bases match TRBD2. There are 15 residues in the CDR3. Germline CDR1 is LNHNV and CDR2 is YYDKDF (reference sequence). The chain's CDR3 is CATSRDPGGQVTQYF. CDR3 nucleotide sequence: TGTGCCACCAGCAGAGATCCGGGAGGCCAAGTGACCCAGTACTTC.

This clonotype was counted only a few times. V usage is TRBV6-1 and J usage is TRBJ1-5, with a possible D match to TRBD1 (6 bases). V was shortened by 4 bases and J by 1 base, with 14 bases between the two germline ends. CDR3 length: 16 residues. Germline assignment: CDR1 MNHNS and CDR2 SASEGT. This CDR3 reads CASSVQGEVSNQPQHF. The CDR3 region has the DNA TGTGCCAGCAGTGTACAGGGCGAAGTGAGCAATCAGCCCCAGCATTTT.

This clonotype was recorded many times. The chain joins TRBV10-3 to TRBJ2-7; perhaps TRBD1 as D (6 bases). The CDR3 sequence is 13 residues long. Germline V lookup: CDR1 ENHRY, CDR2 SYGVKD. The V gene lost 4 bases and the J gene lost 4 bases, with 11 bases spanning the gap. The CDR3 sequence is CAISVGRGYEQYF. In DNA, the CDR3 is TGTGCCATCAGTGTGGGCAGGGGTTACGAGCAGTACTTC.

The chain employs TRBV7-8 and TRBJ1-4; perhaps TRBD1 as D (6 bases). Germline CDR1 reads SGHVS; CDR2 reads FQNEAQ. CDR3 length: 17 amino acids. Trimming left V 5 bases short and J 7 bases short, with 23 bases between. DNA for the CDR3: TGTGCCAGCAGCCAGGCCTCCTGGACAGTAGACTTTGAAAAACTGTTTTTT. Its translation: CASSQASWTVDFEKLFF.